This TCR beta chain stems from a study of shared clonotypes between healthy human individuals. Trimming removed 2 bases at V and 2 bases at J, with 10 bases between. This CDR3 spans 14 amino acids. Germline V gives CDR1 LNHDA, CDR2 SQIVND (reference sequence). Produced via immunoSEQ multiplex PCR; TCRdb's table is partial and in-frame only. The profile shows roughly 520,000 clones, around 96% of them singletons. General study findings and limits: Since donors were few, the genetic and exposure-history diversity represented was limited. Generation probabilities of non-shared clonotypes were lower (relative to those shared by all four donors). Several donors showed sharing of around 5% of naive CD4 clonotypes.

In regard to this clone: Antigen unknown.

CD4+ cells were split into CD45RA+ naive and CD45RA-negative memory subsets. The origin of this receptor is a woman between 25 and 40 years old in good health. Material: naive CD4+ T cells sorted from blood. The subset was: CD45RA+ positively selected. The rearrangement uses TRBV19 and TRBJ2-7, with D hard to call. CDR3 residues: CASSIRSSAYEQYF. As DNA, the CDR3 is TGTGCCAGTAGTATAAGAAGCTCCGCCTACGAGCAGTACTTC. The full variable domain, its missing parts supplied by reference TRBV19 and TRBJ2-7, is DGGITQSPKYLFRKEGQNVTLSCEQNLNHDAMYWYRQDPGQGLRLIYYSQIVNDFQKGDIAEGYSVSREKKESFPLTVTSAQKNPTAFYLCASSIRSSAYEQYFGPGTRLTVT.